What follows are 17 T cell receptor beta chains derived from one specimen sequenced in a study of blood T cell repertoires in COVID-19. Some clones are missing from TCRdb's copy, which holds only in-frame ones; the method was immunoSEQ multiplex PCR. Of some 170,000 clones listed, around nine tenths are singletons. Sequenced sample: peripheral blood. These receptors were obtained from an older woman with COVID-19, enrolled during active disease.

The CDR3 coding sequence is TGTGCCACCAGTGATTCTGACTATGGCTACACCTTC. It codes for CATSDSDYGYTF. The chain recombines TRBV24-1 with TRBJ1-2, with D unresolved. Germline assignment: CDR1 KGHDR and CDR2 SFDVKD. The CDR3 consists of 12 residues. Trimming shortened V by 2 bases and J by 3 bases, and 3 bases separated the two germline ends.

Written as DNA, the CDR3 is TGTGCCAGCAACTCTCGACAGAAGGGTTTCAATCAGCCCCAGCATTTT. Translation gives CASNSRQKGFNQPQHF. J is TRBJ1-5 and V is TRBV28, with a possible D match to TRBD1 (5 bases). Germline values: CDR1 MDHEN, CDR2 SYDVKM. The CDR3 length is 16 residues. Trimming shortened V by 7 bases and J by 3 bases, and 19 bases separated the two germline ends. The full variable domain, with the rest looked up from reference TRBV28 and TRBJ1-5, is DVKVTQSSRYLVKRTGEKVFLECVQDMDHENMFWYRQDPGLGLRLIYFSYDVKMKEKGDIPEGYSVSREKKERFSLILESASTNQTSMYLCASNSRQKGFNQPQHFGDGTRLSIL.

The rearrangement joins TRBV12-3 or TRBV12-4 to TRBJ2-7, with D perhaps TRBD1 (5 bases). The V end lost 4 bases, the J end lost 7 bases, and 14 bases lay between the germline ends. The length of the CDR3 is 13 residues. CDR3 in amino acids: CASSSFGAREQYF. Written as DNA, the CDR3 is TGTGCCAGCAGTTCGTTTGGGGCGAGGGAGCAGTACTTC.

This chain connects TRBV28 to TRBJ1-2; TRBD1 might be the D (6 bases). V was clipped by 8 bases and J by 0 bases, with 16 bases between them. Germline lookup yields CDR1 MDHEN and CDR2 SYDVKM. This CDR3 is 15 amino acids long. The CDR3 here is CASGGNGGSNYGYTF. DNA of the CDR3: TGTGCCAGCGGGGGTAATGGGGGCTCTAACTATGGCTACACCTTC.

J is TRBJ2-7 and V is TRBV5-1; the match to TRBD2 covers 10 bases. This CDR3 comprises 14 residues. Losses at the gene ends were 7 bases for V and 4 bases for J; bases not matched to a gene: 8. Germline lookup yields CDR1 SGHRS and CDR2 YFSETQ. The CDR3, as DNA: TGCGCCAGCGGGGAAGCGGGAGGGCCTTACGAGCAGTACTTC. This sequence encodes CASGEAGGPYEQYF.

The V call is TRBV6-1, the J call TRBJ1-2; a weak D match, TRBD1 (5 bases). V lost 2 bases, J lost 12 bases, and 16 bases lay in between. Germline V gene data show CDR1 as MNHNS and CDR2 as SASEGT. CDR3 length: 13 amino acids. CDR3 nucleotides: TGTGCCAGCAGTGAAAACGCGGGGCCTCAGAACACCTTC. Amino acids: CASSENAGPQNTF.

V and J are TRBV15 and TRBJ1-5, with D maybe TRBD1 (5 bases). From germline, CDR1 is LNHNV and CDR2 YYDKDF (reference sequence). This CDR3 contains 16 residues. Trimming took 5 bases from V and 4 from J, leaving 18 bases between them. Here the CDR3 reads CATSDQSLGANQPQHF. CDR3 DNA: TGTGCCACCAGCGATCAATCGCTAGGGGCGAATCAGCCCCAGCATTTT.

The V and J genes are TRBV25-1 and TRBJ1-1; D is ambiguous. The CDR3 consists of 13 residues. Germline V gene data show CDR1 as MGHDK and CDR2 as SYGVNS. Trimming cost V 6 bases and J 5 bases, with 13 bases left between them. DNA of the CDR3: TGTGCCAGCAGGGGCGGGAGCGGGACTGAAGCTTTCTTT. Its protein product is CASRGGSGTEAFF.

The chain joins TRBV5-4 to TRBJ1-2, with TRBD1 matching over 8 bases. The CDR3 contains 16 residues. The ends lost 0 bases at V and 7 bases at J; junction bases unmatched: 11. Germline values: CDR1 SGHNT, CDR2 YYREEE (reference sequence). CDR3 in DNA: TGTGCCAGCAGCTTGGGAGGTCAGGGAGGGACAGGTGGCTACACCTTC. Residues: CASSLGGQGGTGGYTF.

This sequence joins TRBV10-3 and TRBJ1-2; 9 nucleotides agree with TRBD1. The CDR3 runs to 15 residues. Per germline, CDR1 ENHRY and CDR2 SYGVKD. J was trimmed by 5 bases and V by 3 bases; bases with no gene match: 7. The CDR3 DNA reads TGTGCCATCAGTGATGTGGGACAGGGAAATTATGGCTACACCTTC. Translated, it gives CAISDVGQGNYGYTF.

This chain uses TRBV11-3 with TRBJ2-7; no definite D call. Trimming cost V 1 base and J 4 bases, with 5 bases left between them. Per germline, CDR1 SGHNT and CDR2 YENEEA. CDR3 length: 12 amino acids. The CDR3 bases are TGTGCCAGCAGCTTAGTCCCTTACGAGCAGTACTTC. Translated, it gives CASSLVPYEQYF.

V usage is TRBV10-3 and J usage is TRBJ1-5; perhaps TRBD1 as D (5 bases). The CDR3 extends over 14 amino acids. V shed 8 bases and J shed 0 bases, with 11 bases lying between them. The germline gives CDR1 ENHRY, CDR2 SYGVKD. The CDR3: CAIGPGNSNQPQHF. The CDR3 DNA is TGTGCCATCGGTCCAGGGAATAGCAATCAGCCCCAGCATTTT.

The gene calls are TRBV18 and TRBJ2-7, with D possibly matching TRBD2 (5 bases). Trimming stripped 3 bases from V and 5 bases from J, with 11 bases between. This CDR3 has 13 residues. Germline V gene lookup returns CDR1 KGHSH and CDR2 LQKENI. The CDR3 DNA sequence: TGTGCCAGCTCACCTCTCGTCGGGGACGAGCAGTACTTC. Protein: CASSPLVGDEQYF.

The rearrangement joins TRBV10-3 to TRBJ2-1; 13 bases match TRBD2. In germline, CDR1 is ENHRY, CDR2 SYGVKD. The junction had 5 bases not matched to a gene; V was cut back by 7 bases and J by 2 bases. CDR3 length equals 16 residues. The CDR3 sequence is CAIKPGLAGPYNEQFF. In DNA form, the CDR3 reads TGTGCCATCAAGCCGGGACTAGCGGGACCCTACAATGAGCAGTTCTTC.

The chain employs TRBV7-6 and TRBJ2-2; 9 nucleotides line up with TRBD2. The J segment lost 1 base and the V segment lost 4 bases, leaving 4 bases of the junction unmatched. Germline V gene sequence: CDR1 SGHVS, CDR2 FNYEAQ. The CDR3 contains 16 residues. The chain's CDR3 is CASSYKAGGNTGELFF. The CDR3 DNA reads TGTGCCAGCAGCTACAAAGCGGGAGGGAACACCGGGGAGCTGTTTTTT. Filled out from reference TRBV7-6 and TRBJ2-2, the complete variable domain reads GAGVSQSPRYKVTKRGQDVALRCDPISGHVSLYWYRQALGQGPEFLTYFNYEAQQDKSGLPNDRFSAERPEGSISTLTIQRTEQRDSAMYRCASSYKAGGNTGELFFGEGSRLTVL.

The V call is TRBV4-3, the J call TRBJ2-1, with D hard to call. Germline V gene lookup returns CDR1 LGHNA and CDR2 YSLEER. V was clipped by 0 bases and J by 15 bases, with 12 bases between them. The CDR3 spans 12 residues. As DNA, the CDR3 is TGCGCCAGCAGCCAAGATAGCCAGCCGCTGTTCTTC. It is translated as CASSQDSQPLFF.

The rearrangement links TRBV11-2 to TRBJ2-2; 8 bases are shared with TRBD1. The CDR3 runs to 14 residues. V dropped 3 bases and J dropped 6; count of bases not matched to a gene: 3. CDR1 SGHAT and CDR2 FQNNGV come from the germline V gene. The DNA for the CDR3 is TGTGCCAGCAGCTTCTCAGGGGGCCCCGGGGAGCTGTTTTTT. This codes for CASSFSGGPGELFF.